What follows are 9 T cell receptor beta chains derived from one specimen sequenced in a study of regulatory T cells in long-lasting Graves disease. Construction of the TCR beta libraries employed iRepertoire HTBI primers in conjunction with Arm-PCR of CDR3 regions. A single record per CDR3 protein comes from TCRdb applying MiXCR to the multiplex PCR reads. The sample includes around 480,000 distinct CDR3 sequences, around 15% of them seen just once. Time point reported: newly diagnosed GD, antithyroid drugs for less than 3 months. RNA extracted from PBMCs served as the sequencing template. The same data also went into a second study, on T cells in Graves' hyperthyroidism and ophthalmopathy.

This specimen was peripheral blood mononuclear cells (PBMCs), taken at new diagnosis, from a patient treated with antithyroid drugs. These receptors were obtained from a man aged 40-55 years with Graves disease.

This clonotype showed up many times. This chain joins TRBV7-6 and TRBJ2-7; 8 nucleotides line up with TRBD2. The CDR3 has 16 residues. Per germline, CDR1 SGHVS and CDR2 FNYEAQ. Trimming cost V 0 bases and J 0 bases; bases outside gene matches: 4. CDR3 region: CASSLAGLEISYEQYF. CDR3 nucleotide sequence: TGTGCCAGCAGCTTAGCGGGACTAGAAATCTCCTACGAGCAGTACTTC. Supplemented by reference TRBV7-6 and TRBJ2-7, the full variable domain reads GAGVSQSPRYKVTKRGQDVALRCDPISGHVSLYWYRQALGQGPEFLTYFNYEAQQDKSGLPNDRFSAERPEGSISTLTIQRTEQRDSAMYRCASSLAGLEISYEQYFGPGTRLTVT.

The rearrangement joins TRBV29-1 to TRBJ2-5; tentative D call: TRBD2 (7 bases). The CDR3 sequence is 14 residues long. Germline-derived CDR1 and CDR2 are SQVTM and ANQGSEA. V was shortened by 1 base and J by 11 bases, with 20 bases between the two germline ends. The CDR3, as DNA: TGCAGCGTTGAAGGGGCGGGGGCCTACAATGAGCAGTACTTC. This encodes CSVEGAGAYNEQYF.

Ten or more counts support this clonotype. This rearrangement joins TRBV10-3 to TRBJ1-4, with D possibly being TRBD1 (6 bases). V was pared by 4 bases and J by 2 bases, with 8 bases between. The CDR3 runs to 14 residues. Germline assignment: CDR1 ENHRY and CDR2 SYGVKD. This CDR3 reads CAISAQGTNEKLFF. The CDR3 DNA sequence: TGTGCCATCAGTGCACAGGGTACTAATGAAAAACTGTTTTTT.

This clonotype was detected many times. The V and J genes are TRBV20-1 and TRBJ2-1; D unresolved. The CDR3 is 14 residues long. V was pared by 5 bases and J by 0 bases, with 11 bases between. The germline V gene has CDR1 DFQATT and CDR2 SNEGSKA (reference sequence). CDR3 nucleotides: TGCAGTGCTGTGACGATTAGCTCCTACAATGAGCAGTTCTTC. Residues: CSAVTISSYNEQFF.

The gene calls are TRBV6-9 and TRBJ1-2; 10 positions match TRBD1. The CDR3 totals 14 residues. CDR1 is MNHGY and CDR2 is SVAAGI in the germline V gene. V was pared by 4 bases and J by 10 bases, with 9 bases of the junction left unmatched. The CDR3 DNA reads TGTGCCAGCAGTTCGACAGGGGGCTTGTTTGACTACACCTTC. Encoded protein: CASSSTGGLFDYTF.

This clonotype was recorded at least ten times. The V gene is TRBV11-1, the J gene TRBJ1-1; perhaps TRBD1 as D (5 bases). Trimming took 4 bases from V and 5 from J, leaving 17 bases between them. The germline gives CDR1 SGHAT, CDR2 FQDESV (reference sequence). The CDR3 runs to 15 residues. In nucleotides, the CDR3 is TGTGCCAGCAGCTCTCGAGGGATCCGGGGGACTGAAGCTTTCTTT. Encoded protein: CASSSRGIRGTEAFF. Full variable domain (missing parts from reference TRBV11-1 and TRBJ1-1): EAEVAQSPRYKITEKSQAVAFWCDPISGHATLYWYRQILGQGPELLVQFQDESVVDDSQLPKDRFSAERLKGVDSTLKIQPAELGDSAMYLCASSSRGIRGTEAFFGQGTRLTVV.

The chain combines TRBV19 with TRBJ1-4; possible D gene TRBD1, 6 bases. The V and J ends lost 7 bases and 6 bases respectively, with 24 bases between them. CDR3 length: 17 residues. Per the germline V gene, CDR1 is LNHDA and CDR2 is SQIVND (reference sequence). The CDR3: CASTRTSRGGLYEKLFF. In DNA, the CDR3 is TGTGCCAGTACCAGGACTTCGCGAGGGGGGTTATATGAAAAACTGTTTTTT.

In its sample, this clonotype was seen many times. The rearrangement uses TRBV20-1 and TRBJ2-7, with 11 bases lining up with TRBD1. Losses at the gene ends were 4 bases for V and 5 bases for J; bases not matched to a gene: 4. The length of the CDR3 is 13 residues. Germline V gene sequence: CDR1 DFQATT, CDR2 SNEGSKA (reference sequence). The CDR3 coding sequence is TGCAGTGCTACCCGGGACAGGGGGAACGAGCAGTACTTC. Translating it yields CSATRDRGNEQYF.

In this sample, this clonotype turned up many times. The chain links TRBV5-1 to TRBJ1-2; 9 bases align to TRBD1. Germline V CDR1 and CDR2: SGHRS, YFSETQ. This CDR3 contains 15 residues. Unmatched junction bases numbered 8, after V lost 4 bases and J lost 4 bases. CDR3 region: CASSLWDRDIYGYTF. DNA of the CDR3: TGCGCCAGCAGCCTTTGGGACAGGGACATCTATGGCTACACCTTC.